What follows are 26 T cell receptor beta chains derived from one specimen sequenced in a study of identical twins. TCRdb used MiXCR to reprocess the 5' RACE reads, holding one entry per CDR3 protein. The sample includes around 1.7 million distinct CDR3 sequences, about 30% of them seen just once. Input material: cord blood. These receptors all come from a newborn girl in good health.

In DNA form, the CDR3 reads TGTGCCAGCAGTGCCTCTAGCGGGATAAGCTACGAGCAGTACTTC. Translating it yields CASSASSGISYEQYF. The V and J genes are TRBV28 and TRBJ2-5; 9 nucleotides align to TRBD2. The DNA end favors TRBJ2-7, so the J call may be wrong. There are 15 residues in the CDR3. Per germline, CDR1 MDHEN and CDR2 SYDVKM.

The chain uses TRBV4-2 and TRBJ2-1; D possibly corresponds to TRBD2 (5 bases). Trimming took off 0 bases at V and 4 bases at J, with 16 bases between the two ends. Germline V gene data show CDR1 as LGHNA and CDR2 as YNFKEQ. CDR3 size: 17 residues. CDR3 DNA sequence: TGTGCCAGCAGCCAAGAATTGTCGGGGAGTGGATACAATGAGCAGTTCTTC. This sequence encodes CASSQELSGSGYNEQFF.

This clonotype was counted a few times. The chain links TRBV19 to TRBJ1-2; the match to TRBD1 covers 9 bases. V dropped 3 bases and J dropped 8; count of bases not matched to a gene: 7. The CDR3 is 14 amino acids. In germline, CDR1 is LNHDA, CDR2 SQIVND (reference sequence). The CDR3 DNA follows: TGTGCCAGTAGTATGGCCGGGACAGGGATCGGCTACACCTTC. This translates into CASSMAGTGIGYTF.

This clonotype was found once. The rearrangement uses TRBV6-5 and TRBJ2-1, with TRBD2 matching 7 bases. Germline lookup yields CDR1 MNHEY and CDR2 SVGAGI. CDR3 size: 15 residues. V dropped 5 bases and J dropped 7; count of bases not matched to a gene: 11. The CDR3 spells CASSPRENRGNEQFF. The DNA for the CDR3 is TGTGCCAGCAGTCCGCGGGAGAACCGAGGGAATGAGCAGTTCTTC.

This clonotype was observed many times. The chain is built from TRBV4-2 and TRBJ1-2; D is unclear. This CDR3 spans 11 amino acids. The ends were cut back, 0 bases at V and 8 bases at J, with 4 bases in the middle. Germline V gene lookup returns CDR1 LGHNA and CDR2 YNFKEQ. This CDR3 is CASSQDTGYTF. The CDR3 DNA reads TGTGCCAGCAGCCAAGATACGGGCTACACCTTC.

This clonotype was seen a handful of times. The chain has TRBV29-1 and TRBJ1-5, with 7 bases aligning to TRBD1. V shed 5 bases, J shed 2 bases, and the junction held 6 bases outside the gene matches. The CDR3 runs to 14 residues. CDR1 and CDR2 from the germline V gene are SQVTM and ANQGSEA. CDR3 region: CSVPPGQGNQPQHF. For the CDR3, the DNA is TGCAGCGTTCCCCCAGGACAGGGCAATCAGCCCCAGCATTTT.

This rearrangement joins TRBV5-1 to TRBJ2-7, with a tentative D call TRBD1 (5 bases). The CDR3 is made up of 17 amino acids. Germline V gene sequence: CDR1 SGHRS, CDR2 YFSETQ. With 0 bases removed from V and 1 base from J, the gap between germline ends came to 17 bases. This CDR3 reads CASSLDPRALRSYEQYF. The DNA for the CDR3 is TGCGCCAGCAGCTTGGATCCCAGGGCGTTGAGATCCTACGAGCAGTACTTC. The entire variable domain, with the rest obtained from reference TRBV5-1 and TRBJ2-7, is as follows: KAGVTQTPRYLIKTRGQQVTLSCSPISGHRSVSWYQQTPGQGLQFLFEYFSETQRNKGNFPGRFSGRQFSNSRSEMNVSTLELGDSALYLCASSLDPRALRSYEQYFGPGTRLTVT.

The V call is TRBV5-1, the J call TRBJ1-1; no definite D call. Germline V lookup: CDR1 SGHRS, CDR2 YFSETQ. V lost 1 base, J lost 3 bases, and 13 bases lay in between. This CDR3 has 15 amino acids. This CDR3 is CASSLRPRQYTEAFF. Written as DNA, the CDR3 is TGCGCCAGCAGCTTGCGACCCAGGCAATACACTGAAGCTTTCTTT.

The genes are TRBV6-5 and TRBJ2-1; 12 nucleotides line up with TRBD2. This CDR3 contains 17 residues. Germline trimming cut 4 bases from V and 2 bases from J; bases unmatched to any gene: 6. Germline V gives CDR1 MNHEY, CDR2 SVGAGI. CDR3 nucleotides: TGTGCCAGCAGTTCCCGACTAGCGGGAGTGCCCTACAATGAGCAGTTCTTC. Translating it yields CASSSRLAGVPYNEQFF.

The gene calls are TRBV5-6 and TRBJ1-4; TRBD1 aligns across 9 bases. The germline V gene has CDR1 SGHDT and CDR2 YYEEEE. The V segment lost 1 base and the J segment 5 bases; nucleotides outside the gene matches: 6. The CDR3 runs to 16 residues. The CDR3 sequence is CASSLRLGTGNEKLFF. The CDR3 nucleotides read TGTGCCAGCAGCTTGCGGCTAGGGACAGGGAATGAAAAACTGTTTTTT.

On this clonotype: Its ends do not fully match the called genes, so a read error is possible. This chain connects TRBV27 to TRBJ2-7; D not certain. The CDR3 length is 15 residues. The germline V gene has CDR1 MNHEY and CDR2 SMNVEV (reference sequence). CDR3 DNA: TGTGCCAGCAGTTTAGCGGTGGGCCGGACCTACGGGCAGTACTTC. Translation gives CASSLAVGRTYGQYF.

This clonotype was observed a handful of times. The chain employs TRBV24-1 and TRBJ1-2, with no clear D. The CDR3 has 16 residues. The germline V and J ends were trimmed by 3 bases and 3 bases, with 16 bases remaining between them. Germline CDR1 reads KGHDR; CDR2 reads SFDVKD. The DNA for the CDR3 is TGTGCCACCAGTGATCCAAAAGACGGGCGAGACTATGGCTACACCTTC. It codes for CATSDPKDGRDYGYTF.

This clonotype was counted between two and nine times. The chain links TRBV7-2 to TRBJ2-3; 10 bases are a match to TRBD2. Germline values: CDR1 SGHTA, CDR2 FQGNSA. This CDR3 has 16 amino acids. The J segment lost 2 bases and the V segment lost 4 bases, leaving 6 bases of the junction unmatched. This chain's CDR3 is CASSSRSGRYTDTQYF. For the CDR3, the DNA is TGTGCCAGCAGCTCCCGTAGCGGGAGGTACACAGATACGCAGTATTTT. The variable domain in full, completed from reference TRBV7-2 and TRBJ2-3, reads GAGVSQSPSNKVTEKGKDVELRCDPISGHTALYWYRQSLGQGLEFLIYFQGNSAPDKSGLPSDRFSAERTGGSVSTLTIQRTQQEDSAVYLCASSSRSGRYTDTQYFGPGTRLTVL.

The gene calls are TRBV11-2 and TRBJ2-5; D is unclear. Trimming pared 6 bases from V and 6 bases from J, leaving 11 bases between. CDR1 and CDR2 (germline): SGHAT, FQNNGV. The CDR3 has 12 residues. The CDR3 sequence is CASRYRNQTQYF. For the CDR3, the DNA is TGTGCCAGCAGATACCGCAACCAGACCCAGTACTTC.

This clonotype was observed a few times. For the CDR3, the DNA is TGTGCCAGCAGCCAAGGGGCCCTAGCGGGGTCTCACAATGAGCAGTTCTTC. Protein: CASSQGALAGSHNEQFF. The rearrangement joins TRBV4-2 to TRBJ2-1; 9 nucleotides match TRBD2. V trimming: 1 base; J trimming: 5 bases; junction bases outside the gene matches: 9. The CDR3 is 17 amino acids. CDR1 and CDR2 (germline): LGHNA, YNFKEQ.

Details on this clonotype: One base away lies a much larger clone, so this may be a sequencing read error. The chain recombines TRBV29-1 with TRBJ2-5; D is ambiguous. The CDR3 totals 12 residues. Germline assignment: CDR1 SQVTM and CDR2 ANQGSEA. The germline V and J ends were trimmed by 8 bases and 5 bases, with 15 bases remaining between them. The CDR3 DNA sequence: TGCAGCTTCCCAGGCCAAAGGGAGACCCAGTACTTC. This encodes CSFPGQRETQYF.

CDR3 coding DNA: TGCAGTGCTAGAGATGACAGGGAGGCTTTCTTT. It yields the protein CSARDDREAFF. This rearrangement joins TRBV20-1 to TRBJ1-1, with 7 bases matching TRBD1. The CDR3 has 11 residues. V was pared by 0 bases and J by 11 bases, with 3 bases of the junction left unmatched. Germline loops: CDR1 DFQATT, CDR2 SNEGSKA (reference sequence).

Concerning this clonotype itself: One end of the junction varies from germline; a read error may be responsible. The V gene is TRBV5-1, the J gene TRBJ2-1; D gene uncertain. Germline lookup yields CDR1 SGHRS and CDR2 YFSETQ. The CDR3 is 13 residues long. For the CDR3, the DNA is TGCGCCAGCAGCTTGGCAGCAAACAATGGGCAGTTCTTC. Encoded protein: CASSLAANNGQFF. Drawing the rest from reference TRBV5-1 and TRBJ2-1, the complete variable domain is KAGVTQTPRYLIKTRGQQVTLSCSPISGHRSVSWYQQTPGQGLQFLFEYFSETQRNKGNFPGRFSGRQFSNSRSEMNVSTLELGDSALYLCASSLAANNGQFFGPGTRLTVL.

Of note for this clonotype: The junction does not match germline at one end; this may be a read error. V is TRBV6-2 or TRBV6-3 and J is TRBJ2-5; D may be TRBD2 (5 bases). The J call is in doubt because the DNA end fits TRBJ2-7 better. The length of the CDR3 is 16 residues. Germline loops: CDR1 MNHEY, CDR2 SVGEGT. The CDR3 DNA reads TGTGCCAGCAGTACCGGGTTTTTGACGGGGTCCTGCGAGCAGTACTTC. Translation: CASSTGFLTGSCEQYF.

This clonotype has more than one count but fewer than ten. V usage is TRBV7-2 and J usage is TRBJ1-4, with 8 bases aligning to TRBD1. Trimming cost V 1 base and J 0 bases; bases outside gene matches: 13. The CDR3 has 20 amino acids. Germline V gene lookup returns CDR1 SGHTA and CDR2 FQGNSA. CDR3 in amino acids: CASSLVLVAGGIATNEKLFF. For the CDR3, the DNA is TGTGCCAGCAGCTTAGTTTTAGTGGCAGGGGGCATTGCAACTAATGAAAAACTGTTTTTT.

The CDR3: CSASPGLAKETQYF. The CDR3 nucleotides read TGCAGTGCTTCACCGGGACTAGCTAAAGAGACCCAGTACTTC. This chain connects TRBV20-1 to TRBJ2-5; 9 bases line up with TRBD2. Trimming removed 5 bases from V and 3 bases from J; junction bases left unmatched: 7. This CDR3 contains 14 residues. The V gene's germline CDR1 is DFQATT and CDR2 SNEGSKA (reference sequence).

CDR3 DNA: TGCAGTGCTAGAGATAGTCCTCGGCAGATCAACTATGGCTACACCTTC. Residues: CSARDSPRQINYGYTF. This rearrangement joins TRBV20-1 to TRBJ1-2, with D unclear. CDR1 DFQATT and CDR2 SNEGSKA come from the germline V gene (reference sequence). The length of the CDR3 is 16 residues. V was trimmed by 0 bases and J by 2 bases, leaving 16 bases between them.

V is TRBV12-5 and J is TRBJ1-4, with 7 bases fitting TRBD1. In germline, CDR1 is LGHNT, CDR2 FRNRAP. The CDR3 spans 16 residues. V dropped 6 bases and J dropped 4; count of bases not matched to a gene: 11. CDR3 amino acids: CASGSDRVRGNEKLFF. CDR3 DNA: TGTGCTAGTGGCTCCGACAGGGTAAGGGGTAATGAAAAACTGTTTTTT.

This clonotype has a handful of counts. The CDR3: CSANSLNEQYF. The CDR3, as DNA: TGCAGTGCTAATTCTCTCAATGAGCAGTACTTC. V gene TRBV20-1 combines with J gene TRBJ2-7; D unclear. The CDR3 extends over 11 amino acids. Germline values: CDR1 DFQATT, CDR2 SNEGSKA (reference sequence). Between the trimmed V and J ends, which lost 4 bases and 7 bases, there was a span of 11 bases.

This clonotype was seen repeatedly, ten times or more. This rearrangement joins TRBV28 to TRBJ1-5; D possibly corresponds to TRBD1 (5 bases). Looked up from germline, CDR1 is MDHEN and CDR2 is SYDVKM. Trimming cost V 6 bases and J 6 bases, with 9 bases left between them. CDR3 length: 12 amino acids. In DNA form, the CDR3 reads TGTGCCAGCAGAACAGGAGGTCAGCCCCAGCATTTT. Residues: CASRTGGQPQHF.

This clonotype came up a few times. V usage is TRBV28 and J usage is TRBJ2-2, with TRBD1 matching 7 bases. Looked up from germline, CDR1 is MDHEN and CDR2 is SYDVKM. The CDR3 has 14 amino acids. V gave up 6 bases and J gave up 6 bases; unmatched junction bases: 7. The CDR3 DNA follows: TGTGCCAGCAGCTCCGGGACAGAGCCCGGGGAGCTGTTTTTT. The encoded protein is CASSSGTEPGELFF.